A selection of T cell receptor beta chains follows, all from one sample in a study of T cell responses to AZD1222 COVID-19 vaccine. Repertoires were generated with immunoSEQ multiplex PCR, while TCRdb's copy carries only in-frame clones and drops some. The sample lists around 78,000 clones; around nine tenths were seen once. Sample: peripheral blood, taken 28 days after the second AZD1222 dose. The receptors here all came from an adult who received the AZD1222 COVID-19 vaccine. CDR3s include the opening cysteine and the closing phenylalanine or tryptophan.

j_call v_call cdr3_aa
TRBJ2-3 TRBV24-1 CATSGGTSSTDTQYF
TRBJ2-7 TRBV7-9 CASSLYAAPTYEQYF
TRBJ2-5 TRBV5-4 CASSFTTAQETQYF
TRBJ1-4 TRBV10-3 CAISESTSNEKLFF
TRBJ2-3 TRBV7-8 CASSLVLWRTSTDTQYF
TRBJ2-3 TRBV5-4 CASSLGGGGTRADTQYF
TRBJ1-2 TRBV5-1 CASSFEARNYGYTF
TRBJ2-2 TRBV19 CASSSGGVGELFF
TRBJ1-1 TRBV14 CASSQVTGGTNEAFF
TRBJ1-2 TRBV5-1 CASSPTGTVGPNYGYTF
TRBJ1-2 TRBV4-2 CASSQVEGSYGYTF
TRBJ1-4 TRBV12-5 CASGYFFTGNEKLFF
TRBJ2-7 TRBV11-3 CASSIGTGATSGSRYEQYF
TRBJ2-3 TRBV2 CASFGGLVPYTQYF
TRBJ2-3 TRBV12-5 CASSLHTDTQYF
TRBJ2-1 TRBV10-3 CATRVSLGNEQFF
TRBJ1-1 TRBV19 CASSLKTDRVTEAFF
TRBJ1-4 TRBV6-5 CASSPTGTGNEKLFF
TRBJ2-1 TRBV6-5 CAKSRDGYNEQFF
TRBJ2-1 TRBV7-8 CASSLEDIGLAGDEQFF
TRBJ2-5 TRBV7-9 CASSLGLGETQYF
TRBJ2-7 TRBV4-2 CASSLVPTGGNEQYF